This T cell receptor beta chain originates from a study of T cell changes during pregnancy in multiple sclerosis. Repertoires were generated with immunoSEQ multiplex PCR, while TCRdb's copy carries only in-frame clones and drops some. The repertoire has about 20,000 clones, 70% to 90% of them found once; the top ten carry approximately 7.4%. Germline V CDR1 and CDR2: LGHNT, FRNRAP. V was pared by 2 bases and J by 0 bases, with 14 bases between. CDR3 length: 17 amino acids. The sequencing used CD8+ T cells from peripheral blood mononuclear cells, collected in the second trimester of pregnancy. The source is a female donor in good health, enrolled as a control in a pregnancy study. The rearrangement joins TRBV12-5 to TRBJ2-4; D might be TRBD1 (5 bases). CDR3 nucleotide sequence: TGTGCTAGTGGTTTGATAAAACAGGCACTAGCCAAAAACATTCAGTACTTC. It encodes CASGLIKQALAKNIQYF. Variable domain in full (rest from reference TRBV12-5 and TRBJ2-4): DARVTQTPRHKVTEMGQEVTMRCQPILGHNTVFWYRQTMMQGLELLAYFRNRAPLDDSGMPKDRFSAEMPDATLATLKIQPSEPRDSAVYFCASGLIKQALAKNIQYFGAGTRLSVL.